Given below is one T cell receptor beta chain in context. Its antigen is still unknown. This sample was taken from a study of shared clonotypes between healthy human individuals. Clones were read by immunoSEQ multiplex PCR, and TCRdb kept only the in-frame ones, dropping some. The table shows 2,100,000 or so clones, with under 97% occurring only once. Findings of the study overall: Clonotypes shared by all four sorted-subset donors had higher generation probabilities than non-shared clonotypes. Represented genetic and exposure-history diversity was restricted by having few donors. Naive subsets generally exceeded memory subsets in estimated richness. A handful of donors showed sharing of roughly 5% of naive CD4 clonotypes.

V was clipped by 11 bases and J by 4 bases; unmatched bases: 7. Germline CDR1 is LNHDA and CDR2 is SQIVND (reference sequence). This CDR3 spans 13 amino acids. The specimen sequenced was naive CD4+ T cells sorted from blood. The subset here: CD45RA+ positively selected. The rearrangement joins TRBV19 to TRBJ2-2; 7 bases align to TRBD1. The clonotype originates from a man younger than 35 in good health. CDR3 amino acids: CAGRQGVTGELFF. The CDR3 nucleotides read TGTGCCGGAAGACAGGGAGTCACCGGGGAGCTGTTTTTT.